The clone carrying this TCR beta chain was seen at least ten times. Its antigen is still unknown. The data stem from a study of shared clonotypes between healthy human individuals. Study-wide context: There were three CD4 naive, three CD4 memory, two CD8 naive and one CD8 memory plates per donor.

Whole-study findings and limits: Rarefaction curves obtained for sorted subsets showed sequencing incomplete despite large depth. Some clonotypes were shared by all four sorted-subset donors, while others were not shared. The non-shared ones had lower generation probabilities than the shared ones.

Deletions cut 8 bases from V and 1 base from J, with 8 bases between. CDR1 and CDR2 (germline): LNHDA, SQIVND (reference sequence). The CDR3 is 12 residues long. The assay used deep level. This table comes from immunoSEQ multiplex PCR, and its TCRdb copy is limited to in-frame clones, with some not included. The repertoire consists of some 630,000 clones, with less than 80% occurring once and the leading ten covering about 2%. The chain employs TRBV19 and TRBJ1-2; D call uncertain. Sequenced sample: memory CD4+ T cells sorted from blood. This sample's subset: CD45RA-negative fraction. The sequence was collected from a woman aged 25 to 39 in good health. The CDR3 DNA follows: TGTGCCAGTTGGACGGTTAACTATGGCTACACCTTC. This gives the protein CASWTVNYGYTF.